This entry features one TCR beta chain sequence. As yet, its antigen is unknown. V was cut by 8 bases and J by 4 bases, with 13 bases left in between. This CDR3 contains 13 residues. The germline gives CDR1 LNHDA, CDR2 SQIVND (reference sequence). TCRdb itself ran the reads through MiXCR, one entry per CDR3 protein. Altogether hundreds of thousands of distinct CDR3 sequences are present, 30% to 35% being singletons, with the ten largest covering 15% to 20%. This entry is derived from a study of T cell repertoires in cytomegalovirus infection. Study at large: Recently identified HLA-C-restricted and well-studied HLA-B-restricted CMV epitopes were used.

The clonotype comes from a human donor in good health (CMV status not recorded). Some clones in this sample may be carry-over from other donors' samples. Sequencing was performed on cultured PBMCs, taken from culture after CMV antigen stimulation. The V gene is TRBV19, the J gene TRBJ2-3, with a tentative D call TRBD2 (5 bases). In nucleotides, the CDR3 is TGTGCCAGTGCCGGGGTTAGGCCAGATACGCAGTATTTT. Translation gives CASAGVRPDTQYF.